The source of this TCR beta chain is a study of cytomegalovirus exposure and HLA in healthy donors. Study results and caveats: Reportedly, cytomegalovirus status was diagnosed with high sensitivity and specificity.

Germline loops: CDR1 MNHNS, CDR2 SASEGT. The CDR3 is made up of 12 amino acids. Unmatched junction bases numbered 10, after V lost 4 bases and J lost 14 bases. Use of 60 Vbeta and 13 Jbeta primers characterized the PCR. As processed by the authors: A later analysis tallied tens of millions of unique TCR beta chains, approximately 11 million of them shared. Sequencing was performed with immunoSEQ multiplex PCR; in TCRdb, only in-frame clones are kept and a portion is missing. Clone size and V and J calls were adopted from that table, with D and trimming inferred from the DNA. In total, the table holds approximately 100,000 clones. Concerning this clone: The target antigen is unknown.

The TCR was taken from a middle-aged man in good health and CMV-seronegative. The sequenced sample consisted of PBMCs. The chain links TRBV6-1 to TRBJ2-5; 7 positions agree with TRBD1. The CDR3 loop is CASSAVWDRVYF. DNA of the CDR3: TGTGCCAGCAGTGCAGTGTGGGACAGAGTATACTTC.